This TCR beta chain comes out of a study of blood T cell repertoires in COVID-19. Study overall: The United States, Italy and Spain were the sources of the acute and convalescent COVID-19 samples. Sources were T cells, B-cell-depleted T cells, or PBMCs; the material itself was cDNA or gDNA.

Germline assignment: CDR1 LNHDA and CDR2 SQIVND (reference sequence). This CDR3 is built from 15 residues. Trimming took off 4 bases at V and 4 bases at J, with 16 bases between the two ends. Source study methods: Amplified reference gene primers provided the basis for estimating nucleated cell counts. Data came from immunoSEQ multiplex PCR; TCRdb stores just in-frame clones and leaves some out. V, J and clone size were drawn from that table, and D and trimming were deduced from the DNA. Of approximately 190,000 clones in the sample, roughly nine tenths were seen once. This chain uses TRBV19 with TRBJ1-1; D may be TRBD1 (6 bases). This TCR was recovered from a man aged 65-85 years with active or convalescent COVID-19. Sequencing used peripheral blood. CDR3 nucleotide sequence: TGTGCCAGTAGTAGCCGAGGGGGTTGGGGCACTGAAGCTTTCTTT. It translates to CASSSRGGWGTEAFF.